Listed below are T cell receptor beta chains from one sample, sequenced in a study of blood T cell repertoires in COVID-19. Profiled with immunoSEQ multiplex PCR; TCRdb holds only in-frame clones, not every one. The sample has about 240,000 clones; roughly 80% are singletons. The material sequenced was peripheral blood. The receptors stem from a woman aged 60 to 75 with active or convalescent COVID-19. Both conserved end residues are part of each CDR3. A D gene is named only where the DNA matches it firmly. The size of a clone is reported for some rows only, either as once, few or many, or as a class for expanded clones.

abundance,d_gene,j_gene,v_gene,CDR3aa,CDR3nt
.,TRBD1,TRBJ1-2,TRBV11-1,CASSLGPRGDYGYTF,TGTGCCAGCAGCTTAGGCCCCAGGGGGGACTATGGCTACACCTTC
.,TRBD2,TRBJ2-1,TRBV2,CASSPGLNYNEQFF,TGTGCCAGCAGCCCGGGACTAAATTACAATGAGCAGTTCTTC
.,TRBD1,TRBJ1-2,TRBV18,CASSQPGTGGSNGYTF,TGTGCCAGCTCACAGCCCGGGACAGGGGGCTCCAATGGCTACACCTTC
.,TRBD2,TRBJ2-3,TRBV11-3,CASSILAGGLGDTQYF,TGTGCCAGCAGCATACTAGCGGGGGGGCTCGGAGATACGCAGTATTTT
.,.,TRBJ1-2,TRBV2,CASSEALGRTNYGYTF,TGTGCCAGCAGTGAAGCGCTTGGCAGAACTAACTATGGCTACACCTTC
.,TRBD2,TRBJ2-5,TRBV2,CASSEWLAGQETQYF,TGTGCCAGCAGTGAATGGCTAGCGGGACAAGAGACCCAGTACTTC
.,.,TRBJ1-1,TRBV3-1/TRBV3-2,CASSQADSEAFF,TGTGCCAGCAGCCAAGCAGACAGTGAAGCTTTCTTT
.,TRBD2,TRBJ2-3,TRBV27,CASHGSGGRPTDTQYF,TGTGCCAGCCATGGTAGCGGGGGACGACCGACAGATACGCAGTATTTT
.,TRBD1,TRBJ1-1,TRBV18,CASSPPGTGNTEAFF,TGTGCCAGCTCACCACCCGGGACAGGGAACACTGAAGCTTTCTTT
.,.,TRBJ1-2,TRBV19,CASSLETYGYTF,TGTGCCAGTAGTTTGGAGACCTATGGCTACACCTTC
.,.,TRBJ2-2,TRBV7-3,CASSAQGSANTGELFF,TGTGCCAGCAGCGCACAGGGTTCCGCGAACACCGGGGAGCTGTTTTTT
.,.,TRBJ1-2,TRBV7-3,CASSRGGVGGYTF,TGTGCCAGCTCCCGAGGAGGGGTTGGTGGCTACACCTTC
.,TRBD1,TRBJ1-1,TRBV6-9,CASSYGHLGVLRDRVNTEAFF,TGTGCCAGCAGTTATGGGCATTTAGGCGTTCTCCGGGACAGGGTGAACACTGAAGCTTTCTTT
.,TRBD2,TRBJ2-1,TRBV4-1,CASSQTHGGGYEQFF,TGCGCCAGCAGCCAGACCCATGGGGGGGGATATGAGCAGTTCTTC
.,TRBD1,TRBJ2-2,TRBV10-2,CASSDRDRRNTGELFF,TGCGCCAGCAGTGACCGGGACAGGCGGAACACCGGGGAGCTGTTTTTT
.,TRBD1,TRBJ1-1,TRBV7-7,CASSPFGRGDTEAFF,TGTGCTAGCAGCCCCTTCGGCAGGGGGGACACTGAAGCTTTCTTT
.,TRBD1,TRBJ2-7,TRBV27,CASSWDRDSYEQYF,TGTGCCAGCAGTTGGGACAGGGACTCCTACGAGCAGTACTTC
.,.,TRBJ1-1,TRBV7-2,CASSFFGGPTEEAFF,TGTGCCAGCAGCTTTTTTGGGGGCCCAACAGAAGAAGCTTTCTTT
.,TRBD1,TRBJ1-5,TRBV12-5,CASGLVLDRVGNQPQHF,TGTGCTAGTGGTTTGGTACTGGACAGGGTGGGCAATCAGCCCCAGCATTTT
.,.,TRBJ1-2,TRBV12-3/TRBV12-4,CASSFSGNYGYTF,TGTGCCAGCAGTTTTTCAGGGAACTATGGCTACACCTTC
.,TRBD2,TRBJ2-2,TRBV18,CASSPAGERTGELFF,TGTGCCAGCTCACCAGCGGGAGAGCGGACCGGGGAGCTGTTTTTT
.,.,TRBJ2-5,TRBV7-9,CASSLYSQETQYF,TGTGCCAGCAGCTTATACAGCCAAGAGACCCAGTACTTC
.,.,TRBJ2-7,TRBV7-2,CASSPYPDPRYEQYF,TGTGCCAGCAGCCCCTATCCCGATCCTCGCTACGAGCAGTACTTC
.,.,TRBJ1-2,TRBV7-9,CASSLSTEASYGYTF,TGTGCCAGCAGCTTAAGTACGGAGGCTTCCTATGGCTACACCTTC
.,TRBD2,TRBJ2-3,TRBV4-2,CASSQSSGGAPVYTDTQYF,TGTGCCAGCAGCCAGTCTAGCGGGGGGGCCCCAGTATACACAGATACGCAGTATTTT
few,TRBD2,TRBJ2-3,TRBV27,CASGGTSGGYGTDTQYF,TGTGCCAGCGGTGGGACTAGCGGGGGGTATGGCACAGATACGCAGTATTTT
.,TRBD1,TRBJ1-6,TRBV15,CATSIDRVNSPLHF,TGTGCCACCAGCATAGACAGGGTAAATTCACCCCTCCACTTT
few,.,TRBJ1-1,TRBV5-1,CASSSRGAEDAFF,TGCGCCAGCAGCTCCAGGGGCGCCGAGGATGCTTTCTTT
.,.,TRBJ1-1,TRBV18,CASSPWAGAVEAFF,TGTGCCAGCTCACCGTGGGCAGGGGCTGTTGAAGCTTTCTTT
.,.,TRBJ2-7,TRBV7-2,CASSPVRGYQQYF,TGTGCCAGCAGCCCAGTCCGGGGGTACCAGCAGTACTTC
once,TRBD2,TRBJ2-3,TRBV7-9,CASSLVAGEGDTQYF,TGTGCCAGCAGCTTAGTAGCGGGGGAAGGGGATACGCAGTATTTT
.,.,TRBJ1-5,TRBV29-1,CSVVESFGQPQHF,TGCAGCGTCGTTGAGTCTTTCGGTCAGCCCCAGCATTTT
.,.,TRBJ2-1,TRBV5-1,CASSPEGGRGREQFF,TGCGCCAGCAGCCCGGAGGGGGGGAGAGGACGTGAGCAGTTCTTC
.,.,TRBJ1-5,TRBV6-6,CASSYSYGGNQPQHF,TGTGCCAGCAGTTACTCGTACGGGGGCAATCAGCCCCAGCATTTT
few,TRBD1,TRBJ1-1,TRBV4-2,CASSSRQGDTEAFF,TGTGCCAGCAGCTCAAGACAGGGCGACACTGAAGCTTTCTTT
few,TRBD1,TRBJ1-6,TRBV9,CASSVGQGGYSPLHF,TGTGCCAGCAGCGTTGGACAGGGTGGGTATTCACCCCTCCACTTT
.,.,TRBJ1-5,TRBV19,CASSLFNQPQHF,TGTGCCAGTAGTCTATTTAATCAGCCCCAGCATTTT
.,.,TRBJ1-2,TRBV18,CASSRQGGDGYTF,TGTGCCAGCTCACGCCAGGGTGGGGATGGCTACACCTTC
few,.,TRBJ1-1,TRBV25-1,CASSELTRDTEAFF,TGTGCCAGCAGTGAATTGACAAGAGACACTGAAGCTTTCTTT
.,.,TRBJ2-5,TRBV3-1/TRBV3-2,CASSQDFKGGAGETQYF,TGTGCCAGCAGCCAAGATTTCAAGGGGGGGGCGGGAGAGACCCAGTACTTC
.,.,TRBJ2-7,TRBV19,CASSIGPGQGRHEQYF,TGTGCCAGTAGTATAGGGCCTGGACAAGGCCGACACGAGCAGTACTTC
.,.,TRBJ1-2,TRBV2,CASGGDRNYTF,TGTGCCAGCGGGGGAGACAGGAACTACACCTTC
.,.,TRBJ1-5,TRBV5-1,CASRLDRNQPQHF,TGCGCCAGCAGGCTCGACAGAAATCAGCCCCAGCATTTT
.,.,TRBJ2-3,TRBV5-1,CASSSQRNTDTQYF,TGCGCCAGCAGCTCCCAGCGGAACACAGATACGCAGTATTTT
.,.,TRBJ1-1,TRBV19,CASSTMTGGGTEAFF,TGTGCCAGTAGTACCATGACGGGGGGCGGCACTGAAGCTTTCTTT
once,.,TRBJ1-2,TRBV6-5,CASSMGLPINYGYTF,TGTGCCAGCAGTATGGGCCTTCCTATTAACTATGGCTACACCTTC
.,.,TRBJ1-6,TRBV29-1,CSAREGLNSPLHF,TGCAGCGCTCGAGAGGGTCTCAATTCACCCCTCCACTTT
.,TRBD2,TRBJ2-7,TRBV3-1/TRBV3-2,CASSHSLAGASSYEQYF,TGTGCCAGCAGCCACTCACTAGCGGGGGCCAGCTCCTACGAGCAGTACTTC
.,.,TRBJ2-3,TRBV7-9,CASSLGQGSTDTQYF,TGTGCCAGCAGCTTAGGCCAGGGTAGCACAGATACGCAGTATTTT
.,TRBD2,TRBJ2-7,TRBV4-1,CASSQVLGGADEQYF,TGCGCCAGCAGCCAAGTACTCGGGGGGGCCGACGAGCAGTACTTC
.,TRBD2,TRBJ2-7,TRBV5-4,CASSLGLAERSYEQYF,TGTGCCAGCAGCTTGGGGCTAGCGGAGCGCTCCTACGAGCAGTACTTC
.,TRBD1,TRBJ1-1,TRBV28,CASSRRRQGMNTEAFF,TGTGCCAGCAGCCGGAGACGACAGGGGATGAACACTGAAGCTTTCTTT
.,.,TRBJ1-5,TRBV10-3,CAISEMGQDSNQPQHF,TGTGCCATCAGTGAAATGGGACAAGATAGCAATCAGCCCCAGCATTTT
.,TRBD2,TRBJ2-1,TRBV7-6,CASSRLAGARGEQFF,TGTGCCAGCAGTCGACTAGCGGGGGCCCGGGGTGAGCAGTTCTTC
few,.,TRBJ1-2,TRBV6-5,CASSRSGAIYGYTF,TGTGCCAGCAGCCGTAGCGGGGCTATCTATGGCTACACCTTC
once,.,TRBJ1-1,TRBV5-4,CASSPTPGVNTEAFF,TGTGCCAGCAGCCCTACGCCAGGGGTGAACACTGAAGCTTTCTTT
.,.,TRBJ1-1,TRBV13,CASSAQDNRGTEAFF,TGTGCCAGCAGCGCCCAGGACAATCGAGGCACTGAAGCTTTCTTT